Listed here are 22 T cell receptor beta chains from one sample, sequenced in a study of neurological immune-mediated disorders (dated by TCRdb to the late 2010s). The library relied on 5' RACE. These reads were obtained on an Illumina HiSeq 2500. TCRdb reanalyzed the raw reads on its own, using fastp at Q25 for trimming and MiXCR for clone calling, and kept in-frame beta chains. Every entry covers one CDR3 protein and lists the most common genes and DNA from its rows. This sample holds about 52,000 distinct CDR3 sequences; roughly 3.8% were observed only once. About 6.7% of the sample is held by the ten biggest clonotypes. Sequenced input: PBMCs. The receptors were gathered from a man between 60 and 70 years old with multiple sclerosis.

This clonotype was counted at least ten times. The chain couples TRBV20-1 to TRBJ1-5; 7 bases agree with TRBD1. From germline, CDR1 is DFQATT and CDR2 SNEGSKA (reference sequence). V was pared by 3 bases and J by 7 bases, with 3 bases of the junction left unmatched. This CDR3 has 12 residues. The CDR3 sequence: CSARTGRQPQHF. CDR3 nucleotide sequence: TGCAGTGCTAGGACAGGGCGACAGCCCCAGCATTTT.

The genes are TRBV29-1 and TRBJ2-2; 12 nucleotides line up with TRBD2. The germline CDR1 and CDR2 sequences are SQVTM and ANQGSEA. V trimming: 7 bases; J trimming: 3 bases; junction bases outside the gene matches: 3. This CDR3 has 14 amino acids. The CDR3 nucleotides read TGCAGCGGGAGACTAGCGGGGGACACCGGGGAGCTGTTTTTT. Residues: CSGRLAGDTGELFF.

This clonotype was observed many times. The CDR3 DNA reads as TGTGCCAGCAGCTTGGACGTTCCTGGGACCACCTTACGGGGTGAGCAGTTCTTC. Its translation: CASSLDVPGTTLRGEQFF. The chain recombines TRBV7-8 with TRBJ2-1, with D perhaps being TRBD1 or TRBD2 (5 bases each). Germline V gene lookup returns CDR1 SGHVS and CDR2 FQNEAQ. This CDR3 has 18 residues. Deletions cut 3 bases from V and 9 bases from J, with 27 bases between.

This clonotype was seen ten or more times. J is TRBJ1-5 and V is TRBV12-3 or TRBV12-4; the D is unclear. The CDR3 has 15 amino acids. V lost 3 bases and J 4 bases, leaving 13 bases between the germline ends. The CDR3 reads CASSLWQAANQPQHF. CDR3 in DNA: TGTGCCAGCAGTTTGTGGCAGGCCGCTAATCAGCCCCAGCATTTT.

This clonotype was seen repeatedly, ten times or more. The chain combines TRBV20-1 with TRBJ1-3; D possibly corresponds to TRBD1 (5 bases). The CDR3 extends over 15 amino acids. Germline V gene data show CDR1 as DFQATT and CDR2 as SNEGSKA (reference sequence). Trimming left V 1 base short and J 0 bases short, with 10 bases between. CDR3 bases: TGCAGTGCTAGAGGGGACCGACGCTCTGGAAACACCATATATTTT. Its protein is CSARGDRRSGNTIYF.

This clonotype was seen a handful of times. This may be a read error, as it is one base from a much larger clone. The CDR3 reads CDTSDPRREQFF. The DNA for the CDR3 is TGTGACACCAGTGACCCTCGCCGTGAGCAGTTCTTC. This chain joins TRBV24-1 and TRBJ2-1; D remains unclear. CDR3 length: 12 amino acids. Germline values: CDR1 KGHDR, CDR2 SFDVKD.

This clonotype was counted many times. The V gene is TRBV5-1, the J gene TRBJ2-1, with 10 bases aligning to TRBD2. V lost 4 bases, J lost 6 bases, and 7 bases stayed unmatched. Per germline, CDR1 SGHRS and CDR2 YFSETQ. The CDR3 has 15 amino acids. The CDR3 protein is CASSKPSGGLNEQFF. CDR3 coding DNA: TGCGCCAGCAGCAAGCCTAGCGGGGGTCTCAATGAGCAGTTCTTC.

The DNA of the CDR3 is TGCAGTGCCCGACAGGGGCGGTACGAGCAGTACTTC. Its translation: CSARQGRYEQYF. This chain links TRBV20-1 with TRBJ2-7, with 8 bases fitting TRBD1. CDR1 is DFQATT, CDR2 SNEGSKA, per germline (reference sequence). The CDR3 is 12 amino acids. V shed 6 bases and J 4 bases; nucleotides not matched to a gene: 5.

This clonotype was recorded at least ten times. The chain uses TRBV7-2 and TRBJ2-1; TRBD2 matches 7 bases. The ends lost 1 base at V and 9 bases at J; junction bases unmatched: 6. In germline, CDR1 is SGHTA, CDR2 FQGNSA. The CDR3 is 14 residues long. CDR3 in amino acids: CASSLVGGRGEQFF. The CDR3 DNA sequence: TGTGCCAGCAGCTTAGTGGGCGGGAGAGGTGAGCAGTTCTTC.

The chain couples TRBV21-1 to TRBJ2-7; the table assigns TRBD1, which was not confirmed against the DNA. TRBV21-1 is designated a pseudogene. This CDR3 contains 13 residues. The CDR3 DNA sequence: TGTGCCAGCAGCCCCGGAGGGGGGGAACAGCAGTACTTC. It specifies CASSPGGGEQQYF.

The chain joins TRBV2 to TRBJ1-1; no definite D call. The CDR3 sequence is 12 residues long. V lost 7 bases, J lost 0 bases, and 6 bases lay in between. The germline CDR1 and CDR2 sequences are SNHLY and FYNNEI. As DNA, the CDR3 is TGTGCCAGCATAGTTTTGAACACTGAAGCTTTCTTT. Amino acids: CASIVLNTEAFF.

This clonotype was detected ten times or more. The chain employs TRBV20-1 and TRBJ1-4; TRBD1 might be the D (5 bases). V was cut by 5 bases and J by 5 bases, with 15 bases left in between. In germline, CDR1 is DFQATT, CDR2 SNEGSKA (reference sequence). The CDR3 runs 14 residues. The CDR3 here is CSAGIGDGNEKLFF. Written as DNA, the CDR3 is TGCAGTGCTGGTATAGGGGACGGGAATGAAAAACTGTTTTTT.

The table lists this clonotype with many counts. The chain joins TRBV5-1 to TRBJ2-7; 8 positions agree with TRBD2. CDR1 is SGHRS, CDR2 YFSETQ, per germline. The CDR3 runs 18 residues. Trimming at V came to 0 bases and at J to 5 bases, leaving 16 bases not matched to a gene. The CDR3 DNA reads TGCGCCAGCAGCTTGGTAGGCGGGAGGACACGATTTGGGAACGAGCAGTACTTC. Translation gives CASSLVGGRTRFGNEQYF.

This clonotype was seen many times. V and J are TRBV5-1 and TRBJ2-3, with TRBD2 matching over 13 bases. The trim removed 3 bases at V and 2 bases at J, leaving 3 bases unmatched. Germline V gene sequence: CDR1 SGHRS, CDR2 YFSETQ. The CDR3 runs 16 residues. The CDR3 is CASSSGLAGATDTQYF. The CDR3 bases are TGCGCCAGCAGCTCCGGACTAGCGGGGGCCACAGATACGCAGTATTTT. Supplemented by reference TRBV5-1 and TRBJ2-3, the full variable domain reads KAGVTQTPRYLIKTRGQQVTLSCSPISGHRSVSWYQQTPGQGLQFLFEYFSETQRNKGNFPGRFSGRQFSNSRSEMNVSTLELGDSALYLCASSSGLAGATDTQYFGPGTRLTVL.

This clonotype appeared many times. The V and J genes are TRBV20-1 and TRBJ2-1; 8 bases agree with TRBD1. Germline V gene sequence: CDR1 DFQATT, CDR2 SNEGSKA (reference sequence). Trimming took 5 bases from V and 4 from J; bases not matched to a gene: 4. This CDR3 contains 13 residues. The CDR3 coding sequence is TGCAGTGCTGGACAGGGACTGTACAATGAGCAGTTCTTC. Protein sequence: CSAGQGLYNEQFF.

This clonotype was observed at least ten times. The J gene is TRBJ2-3, the V gene TRBV3-1; D ambiguous. Germline V CDR1 and CDR2: LGHDT, YNNKEL (reference sequence). The CDR3 runs to 15 residues. Trimming pared 3 bases from V and 1 base from J, leaving 11 bases between. The CDR3 loop is CASSHRPERTDTQYF. CDR3 sequence (DNA): TGTGCCAGCAGCCATAGACCCGAACGCACAGATACGCAGTATTTT.

This clonotype was seen repeatedly, ten times or more. The gene calls are TRBV3-1 and TRBJ2-2; D is perhaps TRBD1 (6 bases). The CDR3 sequence is 14 residues long. Germline assignment: CDR1 LGHDT and CDR2 YNNKEL (reference sequence). The V and J ends lost 3 bases and 5 bases respectively, with 10 bases between them. This CDR3 reads CASSQGAGTGELFF. The CDR3 nucleotides read TGTGCCAGCAGCCAGGGGGCAGGTACCGGGGAGCTGTTTTTT. Looking up the rest from reference TRBV3-1 and TRBJ2-2 gives the full variable domain: DTAVSQTPKYLVTQMGNDKSIKCEQNLGHDTMYWYKQDSKKFLKIMFSYNNKELIINETVPNRFSPKSPDKAHLNLHINSLELGDSAVYFCASSQGAGTGELFFGEGSRLTVL.

In this sample, this clonotype turned up many times. This rearrangement joins TRBV20-1 to TRBJ2-2; 8 nucleotides match TRBD1. J lost 1 base, V lost 1 base, and 8 bases had no gene match. Germline CDR1 is DFQATT and CDR2 is SNEGSKA (reference sequence). The CDR3 runs to 17 residues. The CDR3 region is CSARGTGKGMNTGELFF. The CDR3 coding sequence is TGCAGTGCTAGAGGGACAGGGAAGGGTATGAACACCGGGGAGCTGTTTTTT.

This clonotype came up many times. V usage is TRBV20-1 and J usage is TRBJ2-4; weak D call: TRBD1 (5 bases). V was clipped by 7 bases and J by 8 bases, with 18 bases between them. CDR1 and CDR2 (germline): DFQATT, SNEGSKA (reference sequence). The CDR3 length is 13 residues. The CDR3 nucleotides are TGCAGTGTCCCCTTCCAGGGTGCAGACATTCAGTACTTC. It specifies CSVPFQGADIQYF.

This clonotype was seen only a few times. Possible read error: a much larger clone is one base away. This chain uses TRBV10-3 with TRBJ2-7; D is possibly TRBD1 or TRBD2 (5 bases each). Germline V gene sequence: CDR1 ENHRY, CDR2 SYGVKD. This CDR3 has 13 residues. Trimming cost V 11 bases and J 7 bases, with 21 bases left between them. The CDR3 sequence is CALAAQGVKEQYF. The DNA of the CDR3 is TGTGCCCTAGCCGCCCAGGGAGTAAAAGAGCAGTACTTC.

This clonotype was seen at least ten times. The chain carries TRBV20-1 and TRBJ1-1, with D uncertain. The CDR3 extends over 14 amino acids. The germline V and J ends were trimmed by 5 bases and 1 base, with 14 bases remaining between them. The germline V gene has CDR1 DFQATT and CDR2 SNEGSKA (reference sequence). As DNA, the CDR3 is TGCAGTGCTGAATCGCGGTCGACGAACACTGAAGCTTTCTTT. This gives the protein CSAESRSTNTEAFF.

This clonotype was seen many times. The CDR3 protein is CASKDTRRQAEAFF. The CDR3 DNA sequence: TGTGCCAGCAAGGACACACGTAGACAGGCCGAAGCTTTCTTT. The chain carries TRBV2 and TRBJ1-1, with a possible D match to TRBD1 (6 bases). The CDR3 extends over 14 amino acids. The germline CDR1 and CDR2 sequences are SNHLY and FYNNEI. V gave up 7 bases and J gave up 8 bases, with 20 bases separating them.